This entry features one TCR beta chain sequence. Its antigen is not known. This PCR relied on a set of 60 Vbeta primers and 13 Jbeta primers. Assay used: immunoSEQ multiplex PCR; TCRdb lists only in-frame clones, some missing. Of 140,000 or so clones in the sample, about 66% were seen once. These data are taken from a study of cytomegalovirus exposure and HLA in healthy donors. Study conclusions and caveats: HLA alleles were associated with some 17,000 TCR beta sequences in a later analysis at 0.05 false discovery rate. CMV serostatus was the only recorded immune exposure for donors. Three CMV-associated chains proved CMV antigen-specific in vitro.

Trimming pared 4 bases from V and 1 base from J, leaving 8 bases between. Germline values: CDR1 SGHTS, CDR2 YDEGEE. The CDR3 extends over 13 amino acids. The source is a male donor in good health and CMV-seronegative. The gene calls are TRBV5-8 and TRBJ1-2, with a tentative D call TRBD1 (6 bases). Sequencing used PBMCs. Here the CDR3 DNA reads TGTGCCAGCAGCCGGACAGTTAACTATGGCTACACCTTC. Translation gives CASSRTVNYGYTF.